This TCR beta chain was documented in a study of blood T cell repertoires in COVID-19. Turning to the study itself: Samples of COVID-19 (acute and convalescent) were obtained from the United States, Italy and Spain.

The CDR3 contains 17 residues. V was clipped by 0 bases and J by 3 bases, with 17 bases between them. Germline lookup yields CDR1 SGHDT and CDR2 YYEEEE. Original data processing: Using reference gene primer amplification, nucleated cell counts were estimated. TCRdb's copy holds only in-frame clones and misses some; the assay was immunoSEQ multiplex PCR. For V, J and clone size, that table is used; D and trimming come from the DNA. The sample carries about 300,000 clones, around nine tenths recorded once. The Seattle patients, enrolled during active infection, were followed longitudinally. The sequencing input was peripheral blood. J is TRBJ2-3 and V is TRBV5-6, with D possibly matching TRBD2 (6 bases). This TCR was sampled from a woman aged 25 to 45 with COVID-19, enrolled during active disease. The CDR3, as DNA: TGTGCCAGCAGCTTGGGACCGGAGGGGCAAGGAACAGATACGCAGTATTTT. Residues: CASSLGPEGQGTDTQYF.